Each of the 25 T cell receptor beta chains below was sequenced from the same sample in a study of blood T cell repertoires in COVID-19 (dated by TCRdb to 2018 to 2020). The library was produced with the immunoSEQ multiplex PCR assay. In its TCRdb copy, this immuneACCESS table keeps in-frame sequences only and misses some clones. Where compared with another copy, unresolved V genes explain less than half of these, and the others have no known cause. The sample table shows 40,000 to 50,000 clones, and about three quarters are seen once. The biggest ten clones account for approximately 30% of the sample. Material: peripheral blood. These receptors all come from a woman in her seventies with acute or convalescent COVID-19.

This chain connects TRBV7-3 to TRBJ2-7; D possibly corresponds to TRBD2 (6 bases). Germline loops: CDR1 SGHTA, CDR2 FQGTGA. Trimming took off 5 bases at V and 0 bases at J, with 14 bases between the two ends. The CDR3 is 15 amino acids. The CDR3 region is CASSPGGGSSYEQYF. The DNA for the CDR3 is TGTGCCAGCAGCCCCGGTGGGGGGAGCTCCTACGAGCAGTACTTC.

V usage is TRBV15 and J usage is TRBJ1-2; D remains unclear. V lost 0 bases, J lost 5 bases, and 13 bases lay in between. CDR1 and CDR2 (germline): LNHNV, YYDKDF (reference sequence). The CDR3 runs 15 residues. CDR3 region: CATSRDLRRAYGYTF. DNA for the CDR3: TGTGCCACCAGCAGAGATCTCAGGAGGGCGTATGGCTACACCTTC.

J is TRBJ1-2 and V is TRBV24-1; 7 positions agree with TRBD1. The ends lost 4 bases at V and 7 bases at J; junction bases unmatched: 11. From germline, CDR1 is KGHDR and CDR2 SFDVKD. This CDR3 spans 15 amino acids. Here the CDR3 DNA reads TGTGCCACCAGTGAGAACACAGGGGCCTTTGGTGGCTACACCTTC. It codes for CATSENTGAFGGYTF.

The chain couples TRBV21-1 to TRBJ2-2; the table's D call, TRBD1, has no DNA check behind it. TRBV21-1 is annotated as a pseudogene. The CDR3 sequence is 16 residues long. CDR3 amino acids: CASSKVKGAGHRGAVF. CDR3 DNA sequence: TGTGCCAGCAGCAAAGTTAAGGGGGCGGGGCACCGGGGAGCTGTTTTT.

This chain connects TRBV3-1 (or the pseudogene TRBV3-2) to TRBJ2-5, with a possible D match to TRBD2 (6 bases). The CDR3 covers 16 residues. The V gene lost 0 bases and the J gene lost 2 bases, with 13 bases spanning the gap. CDR1 and CDR2 (germline): LGHDT, YNNKEL (reference sequence). The CDR3 loop is CASSQDRGLAQETQYF. The CDR3 bases are TGTGCCAGCAGCCAAGATAGGGGACTCGCGCAAGAGACCCAGTACTTC.

This clone was counted between two and nine times. The rearrangement joins TRBV28 to TRBJ1-2; maybe TRBD1 (6 bases). The CDR3 totals 15 residues. V gave up 5 bases and J gave up 4 bases, with 17 bases separating them. CDR1 is MDHEN and CDR2 is SYDVKM in the germline V gene. CDR3 coding DNA: TGTGCCAGCAGTATACAGGGTATGCCTGCCTATGGCTACACCTTC. It is translated as CASSIQGMPAYGYTF.

As DNA, the CDR3 is TGTGCCTTAGGGGTGAACACTGAAGCTTTCTTT. Its protein is CALGVNTEAFF. V gene TRBV28 combines with J gene TRBJ1-1, with a possible D match to TRBD1 (5 bases). Between the trimmed V and J ends, which lost 11 bases and 0 bases, there was a span of 7 bases. In germline, CDR1 is MDHEN, CDR2 SYDVKM. This CDR3 has 11 residues.

The rearrangement links TRBV20-1 to TRBJ1-1; D remains ambiguous. The CDR3 has 11 amino acids. Germline CDR1 DFQATT, CDR2 SNEGSKA (reference sequence). Trimming stripped 8 bases from V and 0 bases from J, with 7 bases between. The chain's CDR3 is CSPRVNTEAFF. The DNA for the CDR3 is TGCAGTCCCCGAGTGAACACTGAAGCTTTCTTT.

This clone occurred once. V gene TRBV7-8 combines with J gene TRBJ1-2, with 8 positions matching TRBD1. Trimming took 5 bases from V and 5 from J; bases not matched to a gene: 4. The CDR3 length is 13 residues. CDR1 SGHVS and CDR2 FQNEAQ come from the germline V gene. The CDR3 protein is CASSQGAVYGYTF. The CDR3 nucleotides are TGTGCCAGCAGCCAGGGGGCCGTTTATGGCTACACCTTC.

The chain joins TRBV5-4 to TRBJ2-1; D unclear. V gave up 0 bases and J gave up 0 bases, with 4 bases separating them. The CDR3 has 14 residues. The germline V gene has CDR1 SGHNT and CDR2 YYREEE (reference sequence). The CDR3 bases are TGTGCCAGCAGCTTGGGGAGCTCCTACAATGAGCAGTTCTTC. Encoded protein: CASSLGSSYNEQFF.

The rearrangement links TRBV19 to TRBJ2-7; TRBD2 matches at 11 bases. Germline CDR1 is LNHDA and CDR2 is SQIVND (reference sequence). Trimming took 5 bases from V and 11 from J; bases not matched to a gene: 23. There are 18 residues in the CDR3. CDR3 residues: CASSSRVAGGRFPSGKYF. DNA of the CDR3: TGTGCCAGTAGTTCACGAGTAGCGGGAGGGAGATTCCCCTCCGGAAAGTACTTC.

This clone was seen once. This chain links TRBV4-1 with TRBJ1-4, with D maybe TRBD1 (5 bases). CDR1 is MGHRA and CDR2 is YSYEKL in the germline V gene. The CDR3 contains 13 residues. Trimming pared 1 base from V and 7 bases from J, leaving 7 bases between. The CDR3 DNA reads as TGCGCCAGCAGCCAAGGGCAGGGTGAAAAACTGTTTTTT. Translated, it gives CASSQGQGEKLFF.

The CDR3 sequence: CASSKRGSEISYGYTF. The CDR3 DNA reads TGTGCCAGCAGCAAAAGAGGATCCGAAATTTCATATGGCTACACCTTC. The rearrangement joins TRBV21-1 to TRBJ1-2. TRBV21-1 is noted as a pseudogene. The CDR3 covers 16 residues.

The chain couples TRBV19 to TRBJ2-7, with TRBD2 identical over 10 bases. The junction had 6 bases not matched to a gene; V was cut back by 4 bases and J by 3 bases. The length of the CDR3 is 15 residues. Germline V gene data show CDR1 as LNHDA and CDR2 as SQIVND (reference sequence). The CDR3 nucleotides are TGTGCCAGTAGTACCCTAGAGCGGGGGGGCTACGAGCAGTACTTC. Its translation: CASSTLERGGYEQYF.

The chain uses TRBV18 and TRBJ2-2; 9 bases match TRBD1. The germline V gene has CDR1 KGHSH and CDR2 LQKENI. V gave up 2 bases and J gave up 6 bases; unmatched junction bases: 16. This CDR3 is 19 amino acids long. The CDR3, as DNA: TGTGCCAGCTCACCAAACACCCTTGGGACAGGGAGTGCGTCCGGGGAGCTGTTTTTT. Its protein product is CASSPNTLGTGSASGELFF.

The rearrangement links TRBV4-3 to TRBJ1-1; D uncertain. Germline V gene data show CDR1 as LGHNA and CDR2 as YSLEER. The germline V and J ends were trimmed by 0 bases and 0 bases, with 20 bases remaining between them. CDR3 length: 19 residues. The CDR3 nucleotides read TGCGCCAGCAGCCAAGATAGATTCCCGGGTGGCTTCATGAACACTGAAGCTTTCTTT. Translating gives CASSQDRFPGGFMNTEAFF.

The chain links TRBV5-6 to TRBJ2-1; D is possibly TRBD1 (5 bases). V shed 2 bases and J shed 0 bases, with 6 bases lying between them. Germline V gives CDR1 SGHDT, CDR2 YYEEEE. This CDR3 has 14 amino acids. CDR3 DNA sequence: TGTGCCAGCAGCTTACAGGTCTCCTACAATGAGCAGTTCTTC. As protein: CASSLQVSYNEQFF.

The chain recombines TRBV2 with TRBJ2-1; D not certain. Deletions cut 3 bases from V and 0 bases from J, with 6 bases between. Per the germline V gene, CDR1 is SNHLY and CDR2 is FYNNEI. The CDR3 is made up of 14 amino acids. CDR3 in amino acids: CASSELVSYNEQFF. CDR3 in DNA: TGTGCCAGCAGTGAGCTAGTCTCCTACAATGAGCAGTTCTTC.

The chain has TRBV9 and TRBJ1-5; 10 bases fit TRBD1. The CDR3 is made up of 14 amino acids. J was trimmed by 7 bases and V by 4 bases; bases with no gene match: 5. CDR1 SGDLS and CDR2 YYNGEE come from the germline V gene. DNA for the CDR3: TGTGCCAGCAGCCCCTGGACAGGGGGGCAGCCCCAGCATTTT. It specifies CASSPWTGGQPQHF. Drawing the rest from reference TRBV9 and TRBJ1-5, the complete variable domain is DSGVTQTPKHLITATGQRVTLRCSPRSGDLSVYWYQQSLDQGLQFLIQYYNGEERAKGNILERFSAQQFPDLHSELNLSSLELGDSALYFCASSPWTGGQPQHFGDGTRLSIL.

In its sample, this clone was seen a few times. The V and J genes are TRBV6-6 and TRBJ1-5; D may be TRBD1 (6 bases). Per germline, CDR1 MNHNY and CDR2 SVGAGI (reference sequence). The CDR3 covers 16 residues. The V end was cut by 6 bases, the J end by 5 bases, with 20 bases between. The CDR3 protein is CASSPTLGGAYQPQHF. The DNA for the CDR3 is TGTGCCAGCAGCCCCACGCTTGGGGGGGCCTATCAGCCCCAGCATTTT.

The chain recombines TRBV5-1 with TRBJ2-1, with D maybe TRBD1 (6 bases). CDR3 length: 14 residues. Germline V gene lookup returns CDR1 SGHRS and CDR2 YFSETQ. Deletions cut 3 bases from V and 1 base from J, with 8 bases between. As DNA, the CDR3 is TGCGCCAGCAGCTCGGACAGTTCCTACAATGAGCAGTTCTTC. This translates into CASSSDSSYNEQFF.

This chain uses TRBV7-9 with TRBJ1-4, with 10 bases fitting TRBD1. V lost 10 bases, J lost 8 bases, and 10 bases stayed unmatched. This CDR3 region has 14 residues. Germline values: CDR1 SEHNR, CDR2 FQNEAQ (reference sequence). The CDR3 nucleotides are TGTGCCACCGAAGGTGGGACAGGGGAAGAAAAACTGTTTTTT. Encoded protein: CATEGGTGEEKLFF.

Here the CDR3 DNA reads TGTGCCAGCAGTCAGGGGTGGGCTAATGAAAAACTGTTTTTT. Amino acids: CASSQGWANEKLFF. The chain combines TRBV6-5 with TRBJ1-4; the D gene is possibly TRBD1 (6 bases). V lost 5 bases to trimming and J lost 3 bases, with 10 bases between them. The length of the CDR3 is 14 residues. Germline assignment: CDR1 MNHEY and CDR2 SVGAGI.

The V and J genes are TRBV6-5 and TRBJ2-7; TRBD2 might be the D (6 bases). The germline gives CDR1 MNHEY, CDR2 SVGAGI. CDR3 length: 12 amino acids. V shed 5 bases and J shed 7 bases, with 12 bases lying between them. The CDR3 here is CASSPGGDEQYF. The CDR3 DNA reads TGTGCCAGCAGTCCCGGGGGAGATGAGCAGTACTTC.

The chain links TRBV4-2 to TRBJ2-3; 9 bases fit TRBD2. The CDR3 sequence is 16 residues long. Per the germline V gene, CDR1 is LGHNA and CDR2 is YNFKEQ. J lost 1 base, V lost 2 bases, and 4 bases had no gene match. CDR3 residues: CASSQLIAGGTDTQYF. In DNA form, the CDR3 reads TGTGCCAGCAGCCAACTAATAGCGGGAGGCACAGATACGCAGTATTTT.